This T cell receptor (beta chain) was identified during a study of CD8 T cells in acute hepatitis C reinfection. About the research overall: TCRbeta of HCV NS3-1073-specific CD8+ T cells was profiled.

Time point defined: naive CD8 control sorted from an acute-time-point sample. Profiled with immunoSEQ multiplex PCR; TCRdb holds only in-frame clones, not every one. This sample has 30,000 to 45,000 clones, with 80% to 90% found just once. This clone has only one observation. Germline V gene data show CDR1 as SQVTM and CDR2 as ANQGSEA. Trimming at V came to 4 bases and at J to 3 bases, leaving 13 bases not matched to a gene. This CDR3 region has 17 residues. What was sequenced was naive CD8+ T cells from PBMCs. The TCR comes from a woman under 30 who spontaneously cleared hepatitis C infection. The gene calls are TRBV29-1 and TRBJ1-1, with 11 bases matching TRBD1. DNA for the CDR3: TGCAGCGTTGGTGGACAGGGGGCCATGCTTGTGGACACTGAAGCTTTCTTT. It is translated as CSVGGQGAMLVDTEAFF.